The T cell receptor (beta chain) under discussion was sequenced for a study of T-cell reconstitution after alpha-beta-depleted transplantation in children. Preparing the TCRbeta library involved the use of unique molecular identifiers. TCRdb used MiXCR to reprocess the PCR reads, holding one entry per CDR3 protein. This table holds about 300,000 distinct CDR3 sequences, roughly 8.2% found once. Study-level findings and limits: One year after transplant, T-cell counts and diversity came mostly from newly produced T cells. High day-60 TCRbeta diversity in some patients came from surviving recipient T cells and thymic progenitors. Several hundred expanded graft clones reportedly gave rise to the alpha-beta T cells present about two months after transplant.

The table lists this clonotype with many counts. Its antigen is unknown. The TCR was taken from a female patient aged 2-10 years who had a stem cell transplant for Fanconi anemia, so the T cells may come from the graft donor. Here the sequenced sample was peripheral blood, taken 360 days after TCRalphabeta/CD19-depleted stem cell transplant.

The CDR3 spells CASSDQVFQETQYF. The CDR3 DNA reads TGTGCCAGCAGTGACCAGGTCTTTCAAGAGACCCAGTACTTC. V and J are TRBV6-4 and TRBJ2-5; D call uncertain. Trimming shortened V by 2 bases and J by 2 bases, and 9 bases separated the two germline ends. Germline loops: CDR1 MRHNA, CDR2 SNTAGT. The CDR3 is 14 residues long.